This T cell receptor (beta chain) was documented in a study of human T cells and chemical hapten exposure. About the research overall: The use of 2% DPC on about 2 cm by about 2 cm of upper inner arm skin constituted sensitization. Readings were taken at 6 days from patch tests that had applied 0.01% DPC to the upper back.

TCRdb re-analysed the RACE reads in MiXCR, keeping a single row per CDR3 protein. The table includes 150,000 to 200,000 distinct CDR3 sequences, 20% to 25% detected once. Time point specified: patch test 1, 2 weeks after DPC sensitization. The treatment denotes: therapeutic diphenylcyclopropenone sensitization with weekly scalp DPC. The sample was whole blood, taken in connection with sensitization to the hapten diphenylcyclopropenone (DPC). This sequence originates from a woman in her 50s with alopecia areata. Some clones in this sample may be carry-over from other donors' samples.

The CDR3 region is CASSERPSNNSPLHF. CDR3 nucleotide sequence: TGCGCCAGCAGCGAGAGGCCATCTAATAATTCACCCCTCCACTTT. This chain uses TRBV5-1 with TRBJ1-6, with D unresolved. Germline V gene sequence: CDR1 SGHRS, CDR2 YFSETQ. Trimming stripped 4 bases from V and 5 bases from J, with 13 bases between. CDR3 length equals 15 residues.